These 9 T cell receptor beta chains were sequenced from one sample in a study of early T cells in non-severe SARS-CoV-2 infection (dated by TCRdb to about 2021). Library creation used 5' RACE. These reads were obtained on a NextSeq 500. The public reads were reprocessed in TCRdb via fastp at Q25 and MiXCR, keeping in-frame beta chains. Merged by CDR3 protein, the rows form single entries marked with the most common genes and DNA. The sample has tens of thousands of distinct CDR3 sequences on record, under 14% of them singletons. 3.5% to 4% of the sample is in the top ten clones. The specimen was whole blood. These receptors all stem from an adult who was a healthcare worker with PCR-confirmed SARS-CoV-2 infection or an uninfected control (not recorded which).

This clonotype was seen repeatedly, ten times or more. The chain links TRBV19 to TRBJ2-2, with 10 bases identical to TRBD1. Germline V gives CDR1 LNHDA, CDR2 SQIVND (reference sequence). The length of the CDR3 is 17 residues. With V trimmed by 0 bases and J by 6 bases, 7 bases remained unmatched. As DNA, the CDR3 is TGTGCCAGTAGTATAGAGGGACAGGGGTCGATTGCCGGGGAGCTGTTTTTT. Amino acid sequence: CASSIEGQGSIAGELFF.

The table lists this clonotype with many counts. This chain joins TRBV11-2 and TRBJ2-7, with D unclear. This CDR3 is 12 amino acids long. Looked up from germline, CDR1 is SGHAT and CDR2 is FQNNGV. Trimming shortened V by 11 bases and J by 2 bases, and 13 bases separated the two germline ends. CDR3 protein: CASGLVTYEQYF. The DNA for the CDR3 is TGTGCCTCAGGTTTAGTGACCTACGAGCAGTACTTC.

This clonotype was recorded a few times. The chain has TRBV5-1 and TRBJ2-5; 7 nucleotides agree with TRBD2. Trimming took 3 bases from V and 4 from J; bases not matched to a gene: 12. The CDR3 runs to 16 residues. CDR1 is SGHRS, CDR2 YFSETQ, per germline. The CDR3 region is CASSSGSAGRGETQYF. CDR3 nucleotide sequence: TGCGCCAGCAGCTCCGGCTCAGCGGGGAGGGGAGAGACCCAGTACTTC.

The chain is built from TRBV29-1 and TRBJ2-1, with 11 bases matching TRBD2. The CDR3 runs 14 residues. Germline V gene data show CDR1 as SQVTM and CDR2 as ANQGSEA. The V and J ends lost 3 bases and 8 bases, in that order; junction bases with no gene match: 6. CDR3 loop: CSVEGLAASYEQFF. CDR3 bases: TGCAGCGTTGAGGGACTAGCGGCGTCGTATGAGCAGTTCTTC.

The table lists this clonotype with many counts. The CDR3 sequence is CSAGTEETSGRIFRQYF. The CDR3 DNA reads as TGCAGTGCTGGTACGGAGGAGACTAGCGGAAGAATCTTCCGTCAGTATTTT. The V call is TRBV20-1, the J call TRBJ2-3, with 9 bases matching TRBD2. Germline V gives CDR1 DFQATT, CDR2 SNEGSKA (reference sequence). J gave up 12 bases and V 5 bases, and 24 bases lay outside the gene matches. The CDR3 consists of 17 residues.

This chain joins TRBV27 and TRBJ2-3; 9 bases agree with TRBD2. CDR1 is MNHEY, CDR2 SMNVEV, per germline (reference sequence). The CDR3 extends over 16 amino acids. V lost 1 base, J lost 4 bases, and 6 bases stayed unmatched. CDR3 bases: TGTGCCAGCAGTTTATACGCGGGGGGGCCATCAGATACGCAGTATTTT. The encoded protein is CASSLYAGGPSDTQYF.

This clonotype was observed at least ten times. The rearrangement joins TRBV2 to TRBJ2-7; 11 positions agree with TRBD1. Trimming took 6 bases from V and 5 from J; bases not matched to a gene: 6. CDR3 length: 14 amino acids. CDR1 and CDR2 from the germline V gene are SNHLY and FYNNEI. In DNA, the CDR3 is TGTGCCAGCAGGAGGACAGGGGGCAGCAACGAGCAGTACTTC. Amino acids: CASRRTGGSNEQYF.

CDR3 sequence reads: CATSDLSGSYNEQFF. The CDR3 nucleotides are TGTGCCACCAGTGATTTGAGCGGGAGTTACAATGAGCAGTTCTTC. The rearrangement links TRBV24-1 to TRBJ2-1; 8 positions agree with TRBD2. Trimming cost V 0 bases and J 4 bases; bases outside gene matches: 1. Looked up from germline, CDR1 is KGHDR and CDR2 is SFDVKD. The CDR3 extends over 15 amino acids.

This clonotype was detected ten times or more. The CDR3 DNA is TGCAGCGTTGAATTCGAGTCTGAGTTCTTC. It codes for CSVEFESEFF. The chain has TRBV29-1 and TRBJ2-1; D unclear. This CDR3 has 10 amino acids. The germline V gene encodes CDR1 SQVTM and CDR2 ANQGSEA. V lost 2 bases and J 14 bases, leaving 10 bases between the germline ends.